The entry that follows covers one T cell receptor beta chain sequence. No antigen is known for it. The repertoire was sequenced with immunoSEQ multiplex PCR; TCRdb's copy has only in-frame clones and lacks some. The table lists 200,000 to 250,000 clones, around 86% of them singletons. Unmatched junction bases numbered 9, after V lost 5 bases and J lost 5 bases. The CDR3 sequence is 16 residues long. The germline V gene encodes CDR1 MDHEN and CDR2 SYDVKM. These data originate in a study of cytomegalovirus exposure and HLA in healthy donors. Study-wide results and limits: Most sequenced TCRs were rare (though some public TCRs occurred in many donors).

This receptor was identified in a woman between 18 and 29 years old in good health and CMV-seropositive. This chain connects TRBV28 to TRBJ2-5; 12 bases are shared with TRBD1. Specimen: PBMCs. The CDR3 is CASSGTGGAFRETQYF. The CDR3 region has the DNA TGTGCCAGCAGTGGGACAGGGGGCGCGTTTCGGGAGACCCAGTACTTC. Based on the CDR3 plus reference TRBV28 and TRBJ2-5, the full variable domain is DVKVTQSSRYLVKRTGEKVFLECVQDMDHENMFWYRQDPGLGLRLIYFSYDVKMKEKGDIPEGYSVSREKKERFSLILESASTNQTSMYLCASSGTGGAFRETQYFGPGTRLLVL.